This T cell receptor (beta chain) was obtained from a study of regulatory T cells in long-lasting Graves disease. The time point here: newly diagnosed GD, antithyroid drugs for less than 3 months. Extracted PBMC RNA gave rise to the TCR library. The V and J ends lost 8 bases and 1 base respectively, with 13 bases between them. The CDR3 consists of 14 residues. The V gene's germline CDR1 is MDHEN and CDR2 SYDVKM. CDR3-region Arm-PCR and iRepertoire HTBI primers produced the TCR beta libraries. In TCRdb, the multiplex PCR reads were re-called with MiXCR into one record per CDR3 protein. The sample consists of about 470,000 distinct CDR3 sequences, 16% of them appearing once. This clonotype was picked up many times. The same sample was also used in a study of T cells in Graves' hyperthyroidism and ophthalmopathy.

This TCR was sampled from a man aged 40-49 years with Graves disease. The chain uses TRBV28 and TRBJ2-3; TRBD1 is a possible D gene (6 bases). The specimen was peripheral blood mononuclear cells (PBMCs), collected at new diagnosis, from a patient treated with antithyroid drugs. CDR3 region: CASVPGAGTDTQYF. The CDR3 DNA reads as TGTGCCAGCGTCCCAGGGGCTGGCACAGATACGCAGTATTTT.